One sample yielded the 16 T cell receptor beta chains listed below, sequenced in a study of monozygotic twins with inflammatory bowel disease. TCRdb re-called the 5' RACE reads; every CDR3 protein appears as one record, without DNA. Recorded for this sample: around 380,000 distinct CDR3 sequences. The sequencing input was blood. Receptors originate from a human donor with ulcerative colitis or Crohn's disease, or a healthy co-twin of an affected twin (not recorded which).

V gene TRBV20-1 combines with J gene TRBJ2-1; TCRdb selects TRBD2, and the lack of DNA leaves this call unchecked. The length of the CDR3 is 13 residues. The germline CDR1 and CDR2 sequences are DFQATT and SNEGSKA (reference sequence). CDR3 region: CSASGGVYNEQFF.

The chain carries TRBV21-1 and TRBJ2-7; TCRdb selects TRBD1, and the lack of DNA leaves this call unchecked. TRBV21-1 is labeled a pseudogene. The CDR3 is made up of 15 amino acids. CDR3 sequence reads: CASSKDPRGNYEQYF.

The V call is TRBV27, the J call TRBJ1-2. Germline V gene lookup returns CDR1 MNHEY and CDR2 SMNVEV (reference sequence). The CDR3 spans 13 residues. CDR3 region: CASSSQHNYGYTF.

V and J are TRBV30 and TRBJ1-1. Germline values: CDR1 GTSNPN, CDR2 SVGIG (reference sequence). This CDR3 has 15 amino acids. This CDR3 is CAWSRWGLPDTEAFF. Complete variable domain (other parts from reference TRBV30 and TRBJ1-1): SQTIHQWPATLVQPVGSPLSLECTVEGTSNPNLYWYRQAAGRGLQLLFYSVGIGQISSEVPQNLSASRPQDRQFILSSKKLLLSDSGFYLCAWSRWGLPDTEAFFGQGTRLTVV.

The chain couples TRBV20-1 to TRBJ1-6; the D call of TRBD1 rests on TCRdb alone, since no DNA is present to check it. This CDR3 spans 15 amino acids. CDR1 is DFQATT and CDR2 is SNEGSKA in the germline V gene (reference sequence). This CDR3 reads CSARPAHGDNSPLHF.

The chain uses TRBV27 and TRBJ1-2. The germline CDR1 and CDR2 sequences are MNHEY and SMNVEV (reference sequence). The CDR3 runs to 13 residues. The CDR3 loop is CASSLNANYGYTF.

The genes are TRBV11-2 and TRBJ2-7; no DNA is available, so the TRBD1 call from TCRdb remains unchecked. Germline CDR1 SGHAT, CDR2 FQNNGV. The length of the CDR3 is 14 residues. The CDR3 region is CASSIRDRSYEQYF.

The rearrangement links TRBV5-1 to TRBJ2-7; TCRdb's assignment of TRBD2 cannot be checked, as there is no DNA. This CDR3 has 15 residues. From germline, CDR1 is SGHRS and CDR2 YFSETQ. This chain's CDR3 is CASSPEPGIPGEQYF. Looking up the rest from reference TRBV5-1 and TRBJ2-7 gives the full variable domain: KAGVTQTPRYLIKTRGQQVTLSCSPISGHRSVSWYQQTPGQGLQFLFEYFSETQRNKGNFPGRFSGRQFSNSRSEMNVSTLELGDSALYLCASSPEPGIPGEQYFGPGTRLTVT.

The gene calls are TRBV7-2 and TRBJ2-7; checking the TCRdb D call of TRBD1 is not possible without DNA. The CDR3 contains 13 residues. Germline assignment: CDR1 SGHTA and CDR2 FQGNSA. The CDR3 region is CASSFNREDEQYF.

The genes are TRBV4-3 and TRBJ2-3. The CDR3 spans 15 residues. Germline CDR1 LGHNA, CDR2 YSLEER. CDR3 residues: CASSLRTVSTDTQYF.

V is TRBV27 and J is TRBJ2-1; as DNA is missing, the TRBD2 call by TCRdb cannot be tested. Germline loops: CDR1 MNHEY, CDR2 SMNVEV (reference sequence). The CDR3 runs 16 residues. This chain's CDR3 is CASSSIAEGRDNEQFF.

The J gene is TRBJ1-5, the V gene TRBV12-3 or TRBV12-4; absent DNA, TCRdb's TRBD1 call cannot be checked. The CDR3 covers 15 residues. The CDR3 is CASSSRGAGNQPQHF.

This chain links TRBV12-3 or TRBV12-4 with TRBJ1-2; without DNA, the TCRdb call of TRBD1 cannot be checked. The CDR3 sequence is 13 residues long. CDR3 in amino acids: CASASPGIGGYTF.

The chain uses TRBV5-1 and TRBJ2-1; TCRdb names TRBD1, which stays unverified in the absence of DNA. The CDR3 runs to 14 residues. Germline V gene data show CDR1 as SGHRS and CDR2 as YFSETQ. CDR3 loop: CASSGDSSYNEQFF.

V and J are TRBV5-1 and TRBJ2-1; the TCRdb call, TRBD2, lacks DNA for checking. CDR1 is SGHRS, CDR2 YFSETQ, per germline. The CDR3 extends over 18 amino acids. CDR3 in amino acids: CASSLSLRTAGGGNEQFF.

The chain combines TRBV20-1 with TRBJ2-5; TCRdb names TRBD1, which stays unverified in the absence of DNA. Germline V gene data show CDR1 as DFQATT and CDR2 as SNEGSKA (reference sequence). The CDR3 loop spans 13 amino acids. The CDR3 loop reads CSAGPGPQETQYF.